This T cell receptor (beta chain) was identified in a study of vaccination effects on CD4 cells after COVID-19. The length of the CDR3 is 16 residues. Germline V gives CDR1 ENHRY, CDR2 SYGVKD. Trimming left V 2 bases short and J 0 bases short, with 8 bases between. Following an approximately 10-day culture, CD4+ T cells were purified. Each person got two doses of an mRNA SARS-CoV-2 vaccine, BNT162b2 or mRNA-1273. All vaccine recipients tested negative for nucleocapsid antibodies and had never contracted SARS-CoV-2 infection. A few counts support this clone. Its antigen is unidentified. Profiling relied on immunoSEQ multiplex PCR, and the TCRdb table lists in-frame clones only, not all of them. The table records 70,000 or so clones, roughly four fifths of them present only once. Findings and caveats of the study: Small numbers of convalescent patients limited the study. It also lacked early post-infection timepoints.

V and J are TRBV10-3 and TRBJ1-6; D gene ambiguous. The starting material was CD4+ T cells from PBMCs cultured without peptide, obtained after COVID-19 vaccination. The TCR sequence derives from a human donor who received a COVID-19 vaccine. In DNA form, the CDR3 reads TGTGCCATCAGTGAGACCGGGAGCTCCTATAATTCACCCCTCCACTTT. Protein sequence: CAISETGSSYNSPLHF.